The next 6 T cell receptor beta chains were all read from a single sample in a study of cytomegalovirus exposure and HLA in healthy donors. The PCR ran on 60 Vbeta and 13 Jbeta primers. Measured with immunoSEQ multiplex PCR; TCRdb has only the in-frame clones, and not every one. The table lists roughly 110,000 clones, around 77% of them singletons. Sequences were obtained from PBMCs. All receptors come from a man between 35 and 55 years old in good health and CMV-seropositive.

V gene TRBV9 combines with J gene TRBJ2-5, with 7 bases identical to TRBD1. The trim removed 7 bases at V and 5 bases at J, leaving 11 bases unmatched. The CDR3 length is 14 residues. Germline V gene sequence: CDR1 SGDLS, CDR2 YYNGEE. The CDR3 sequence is CASGATGVGETQYF. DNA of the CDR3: TGTGCCAGCGGAGCCACAGGGGTTGGGGAGACCCAGTACTTC.

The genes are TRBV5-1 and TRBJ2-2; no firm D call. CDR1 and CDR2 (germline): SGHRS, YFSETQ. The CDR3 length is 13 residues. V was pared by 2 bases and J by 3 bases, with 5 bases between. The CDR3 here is CASSFQDTGELFF. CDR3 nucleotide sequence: TGCGCCAGCAGCTTCCAGGACACCGGGGAGCTGTTTTTT.

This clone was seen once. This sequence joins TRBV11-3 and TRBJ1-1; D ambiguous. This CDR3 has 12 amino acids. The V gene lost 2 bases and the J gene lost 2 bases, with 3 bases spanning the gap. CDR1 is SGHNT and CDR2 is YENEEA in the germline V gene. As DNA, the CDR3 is TGTGCCAGCAGCTTATCTAACACTGAAGCTTTCTTT. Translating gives CASSLSNTEAFF.

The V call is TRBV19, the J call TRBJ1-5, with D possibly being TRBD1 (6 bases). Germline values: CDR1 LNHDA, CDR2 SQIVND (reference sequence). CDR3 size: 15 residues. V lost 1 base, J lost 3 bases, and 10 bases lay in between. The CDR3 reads CASSIVGQPNQPQHF. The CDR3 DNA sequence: TGTGCCAGTAGTATAGTAGGACAGCCCAATCAGCCCCAGCATTTT.

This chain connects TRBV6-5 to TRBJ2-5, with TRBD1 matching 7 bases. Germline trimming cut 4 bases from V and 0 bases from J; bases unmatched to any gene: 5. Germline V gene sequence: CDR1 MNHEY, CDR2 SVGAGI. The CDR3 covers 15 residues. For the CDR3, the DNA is TGTGCCAGCAGTTCCCTAACAGGGGACCAAGAGACCCAGTACTTC. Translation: CASSSLTGDQETQYF.

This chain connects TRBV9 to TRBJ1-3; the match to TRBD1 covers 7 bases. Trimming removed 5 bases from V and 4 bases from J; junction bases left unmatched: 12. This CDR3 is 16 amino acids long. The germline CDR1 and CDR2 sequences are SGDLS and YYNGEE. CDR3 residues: CASSGSGTEEGNTIYF. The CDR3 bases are TGTGCCAGCAGTGGCTCCGGGACAGAGGAAGGAAACACCATATATTTT.